This T cell receptor beta chain derives from a study of early T cells in non-severe SARS-CoV-2 infection. Study-level information: Sequencing used unsorted whole-blood bulk RNA, so chains lack pairing.

TCRdb fed the 5' RACE reads into MiXCR, producing one record per CDR3 protein. Here the sample spans 50,000 to 60,000 distinct CDR3 sequences, around 9.3% being singletons. The CDR3 extends over 15 amino acids. CDR1 MNHNS and CDR2 SASEGT come from the germline V gene. Trimming removed 0 bases at V and 5 bases at J, with 13 bases between. This clonotype has a count of ten or more. The sample taken for sequencing was whole blood. The receptor was derived from an adult who was a healthcare worker with PCR-confirmed SARS-CoV-2 infection or an uninfected control (not recorded which). The genes are TRBV6-1 and TRBJ2-5; possibly TRBD1 for D (5 bases). CDR3 nucleotides: TGTGCCAGCAGTGAAGCGGTAGGGGCATACGAGACCCAGTACTTC. Protein: CASSEAVGAYETQYF.